The 8 T cell receptor beta chains given below trace back to one sample, sequenced in a study of T cell changes during pregnancy in multiple sclerosis. TCRdb keeps only in-frame clones here, not all; method: immunoSEQ multiplex PCR. Of some 120,000 clones listed, roughly 92% are singletons. The source was peripheral blood, collected before pregnancy. These receptors came from a female donor with multiple sclerosis, enrolled in a pregnancy study.

The chain has TRBV6-6 and TRBJ2-1; 8 nucleotides align to TRBD2. With V trimmed by 5 bases and J by 6 bases, 12 bases remained unmatched. There are 16 residues in the CDR3. Germline lookup yields CDR1 MNHNY and CDR2 SVGAGI (reference sequence). The CDR3 coding sequence is TGTGCCAGCAGTAGCTCACCGGGGGGGAAGGTCAATGAGCAGTTCTTC. Its translation: CASSSSPGGKVNEQFF.

This chain uses TRBV9 with TRBJ2-2; D perhaps matches TRBD2 (6 bases). The CDR3 totals 18 residues. V lost 0 bases, J lost 3 bases, and 18 bases lay in between. Per germline, CDR1 SGDLS and CDR2 YYNGEE. The CDR3 reads CASSVGYGGTRDTGELFF. Written as DNA, the CDR3 is TGTGCCAGCAGCGTAGGTTACGGTGGGACTCGCGACACCGGGGAGCTGTTTTTT. The whole variable domain, remainder taken from reference TRBV9 and TRBJ2-2, is DSGVTQTPKHLITATGQRVTLRCSPRSGDLSVYWYQQSLDQGLQFLIQYYNGEERAKGNILERFSAQQFPDLHSELNLSSLELGDSALYFCASSVGYGGTRDTGELFFGEGSRLTVL.

This clone was seen a single time. This sequence joins TRBV2 and TRBJ2-3; 8 bases are a match to TRBD2. The CDR3 spans 16 residues. Germline CDR1 and CDR2: SNHLY and FYNNEI. With V trimmed by 2 bases and J by 6 bases, 10 bases remained unmatched. CDR3 region: CASSEKRAGERDTQYF. The CDR3 region has the DNA TGTGCCAGCAGTGAAAAGCGAGCGGGAGAAAGGGATACGCAGTATTTT. The full variable domain, rest sourced from reference TRBV2 and TRBJ2-3, is EPEVTQTPSHQVTQMGQEVILRCVPISNHLYFYWYRQILGQKVEFLVSFYNNEISEKSEIFDDQFSVERPDGSNFTLKIRSTKLEDSAMYFCASSEKRAGERDTQYFGPGTRLTVL.

The chain couples TRBV5-1 to TRBJ2-1; 7 nucleotides match TRBD2. V was clipped by 0 bases and J by 4 bases; unmatched bases: 7. Germline V gene lookup returns CDR1 SGHRS and CDR2 YFSETQ. CDR3 size: 16 residues. The CDR3 coding sequence is TGCGCCAGCAGCTTGGATCCGGGAGGCACATACAATGAGCAGTTCTTC. This sequence encodes CASSLDPGGTYNEQFF.

The chain has TRBV20-1 and TRBJ2-7; the D is unclear. The ends were cut back, 7 bases at V and 2 bases at J, with 9 bases in the middle. The CDR3 is made up of 11 amino acids. Germline values: CDR1 DFQATT, CDR2 SNEGSKA (reference sequence). The CDR3 DNA reads TGCAGTGGTAGTGAGGCCTACGAGCAGTACTTC. It codes for CSGSEAYEQYF.

The chain couples TRBV6-1 to TRBJ1-5; tentatively, D is TRBD1 (6 bases). V lost 4 bases to trimming and J lost 2 bases, with 12 bases between them. Germline V gene sequence: CDR1 MNHNS, CDR2 SASEGT. The CDR3 has 15 amino acids. This CDR3 is CASSVGGAGNQPQHF. The CDR3 coding sequence is TGTGCCAGCAGTGTAGGGGGGGCCGGCAATCAGCCCCAGCATTTT.

This clone was detected only a few times. J is TRBJ2-5 and V is TRBV7-8; no firm D call. Trimming pared 6 bases from V and 5 bases from J, leaving 10 bases between. This CDR3 region has 12 residues. Looked up from germline, CDR1 is SGHVS and CDR2 is FQNEAQ. The CDR3 is CASRARRETQYF. CDR3 DNA sequence: TGTGCCAGCAGGGCTAGAAGGGAGACCCAGTACTTC.

V is TRBV19 and J is TRBJ1-1; D unclear. Trimming pared 10 bases from V and 1 base from J, leaving 19 bases between. Looked up from germline, CDR1 is LNHDA and CDR2 is SQIVND (reference sequence). This CDR3 comprises 15 residues. CDR3 coding DNA: TGTGCCACCTCCAGCCCCGGACGGGAGAACACTGAAGCTTTCTTT. Translating gives CATSSPGRENTEAFF.